This T cell receptor (beta chain) originates from a study of T cell responses to AZD1222 COVID-19 vaccine. General study findings and limits: Possibly, clonal diversity was underestimated; donors were largely white British and included more females. A reported finding is that nearly half of spike-specific TCRs target unmutated variant regions. Dominant at 160-218 and 743-854, vaccine-associated CD4 TCRs also spanned spike. Only six individuals given AZD1222 were seropositive at baseline.

Notes on this clone: Its target is unknown.

Profiling relied on immunoSEQ multiplex PCR, and the TCRdb table lists in-frame clones only, not all of them. The data show tens of thousands of clones, 89% seen once. The J segment lost 8 bases and the V segment lost 5 bases, leaving 7 bases of the junction unmatched. CDR3 length: 15 residues. Germline CDR1 reads SGHTA; CDR2 reads FQGTGA. The sequences come from peripheral blood, collected 28 days after the second AZD1222 dose. The receptor's source is an adult who received the AZD1222 COVID-19 vaccine. This sequence joins TRBV7-3 and TRBJ2-2; 11 nucleotides line up with TRBD2. The CDR3 DNA reads TGTGCCAGCAGCCCCCGACTAGCGGGAAAAGGGGAGCTGTTTTTT. Protein: CASSPRLAGKGELFF. Filled out from reference TRBV7-3 and TRBJ2-2, the complete variable domain reads GAGVSQTPSNKVTEKGKYVELRCDPISGHTALYWYRQSLGQGPEFLIYFQGTGAADDSGLPNDRFFAVRPEGSVSTLKIQRTERGDSAVYLCASSPRLAGKGELFFGEGSRLTVL.